These T cell receptor beta chains were read from a single sample in a study of blood T cell repertoires in COVID-19. Method: immunoSEQ multiplex PCR; TCRdb's copy keeps in-frame clones and lacks some. The sample contains 400,000 to 450,000 clones, 80% to 90% of which appear only once. Sequencing was done on a sample of peripheral blood. The origin of the receptors is a young man with COVID-19, enrolled during active disease. The CDR3 runs from the conserved cysteine through the conserved F or W. Each record gives: clone size, J gene, D gene, V gene, CDR3 length, CDR3 DNA, CDR3 protein. D genes are given only for firm matches. Clone size is shown for a subset of rows, as once, few, many or a class of expanded clone.

>NA|TRBJ2-1|TRBD2|TRBV29-1|12
TGCAGCGTAGCGCGGGGGGTCAATGAGCAGTTCTTC
CSVARGVNEQFF
>once|TRBJ2-7|NA|TRBV15|13
TGTGCCACCAGCAACGAGGAGAACTACGAGCAGTACTTC
CATSNEENYEQYF
>NA|TRBJ2-7|TRBD1|TRBV27|15
TGTGCCAGCAGTATAGCCGGGACAGGGTATTACGAGCAGTACTTC
CASSIAGTGYYEQYF
>NA|TRBJ1-6|NA|TRBV3-1/TRBV3-2|16
TGTGCCAGCAGCCAAGATCTAGCCTTCTATAATTCACCCCTCCACTTT
CASSQDLAFYNSPLHF
>NA|TRBJ2-3|TRBD2|TRBV19|16
TGTGCCAGTAGTATCATAGGCGGGAGGGGGACAGATACGCAGTATTTT
CASSIIGGRGTDTQYF
>NA|TRBJ2-1|TRBD1|TRBV9|16
TGTGCCAGCAGCCAACGGGGACAGGGGCCTCTAGGTGAGCAGTTCTTC
CASSQRGQGPLGEQFF
>few|TRBJ1-4|NA|TRBV6-6|14
TGTGCCAGCGCCGGGGGGGCGTCTAATGAAAAACTGTTTTTT
CASAGGASNEKLFF
>NA|TRBJ2-3|TRBD2|TRBV19|15
TGTGCCAGTAGTGACCGGGACTACACCACAGATACGCAGTATTTT
CASSDRDYTTDTQYF
>once|TRBJ1-4|TRBD1|TRBV15|18
TGTGCCACCAGCAGGGGGACAGGGTTTTTTGCCCCTGATGAAAAACTGTTTTTT
CATSRGTGFFAPDEKLFF
>few|TRBJ2-7|NA|TRBV19|13
TGTGCCAGTAGTATAGCGAGTTTCTCCGAGCAGTACTTC
CASSIASFSEQYF
>NA|TRBJ1-2|TRBD1|TRBV6-5|13
TGTGCCAGCAGCCAATCCGACAGGGCTGGCTACACCTTC
CASSQSDRAGYTF
>NA|TRBJ2-1|NA|TRBV27|12
TGTGCCAGCAGTTTAGGTCGAGATGAGCAGTTCTTC
CASSLGRDEQFF